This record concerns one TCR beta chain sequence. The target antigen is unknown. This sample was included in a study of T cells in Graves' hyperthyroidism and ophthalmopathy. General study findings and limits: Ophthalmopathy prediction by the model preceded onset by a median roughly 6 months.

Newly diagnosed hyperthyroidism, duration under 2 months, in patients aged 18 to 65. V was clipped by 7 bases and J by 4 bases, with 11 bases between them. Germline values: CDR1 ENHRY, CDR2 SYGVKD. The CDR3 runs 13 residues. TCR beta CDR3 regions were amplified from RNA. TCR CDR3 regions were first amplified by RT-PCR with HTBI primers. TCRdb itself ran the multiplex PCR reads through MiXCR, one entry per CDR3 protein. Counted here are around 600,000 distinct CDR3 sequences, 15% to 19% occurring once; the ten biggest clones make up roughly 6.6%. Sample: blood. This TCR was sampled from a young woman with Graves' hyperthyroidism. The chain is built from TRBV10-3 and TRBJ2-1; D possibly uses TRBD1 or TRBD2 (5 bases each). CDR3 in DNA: TGTGCCATCACAAGGGGAGAGTACAATGAGCAGTTCTTC. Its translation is CAITRGEYNEQFF.